The 14 T cell receptor beta chains in this list originate from one sample, sequenced in a study of cytomegalovirus exposure and HLA in healthy donors. The PCR contained 60 Vbeta and 13 Jbeta primers. Here immunoSEQ multiplex PCR was the method, and the copy in TCRdb shows in-frame clones only, minus some. The table has roughly 100,000 clones, roughly three quarters seen once. The sequenced sample consisted of PBMCs. These receptors were obtained from a man aged 25 to 45 in good health and CMV-seronegative.

This clone occurred a few times. The genes are TRBV2 and TRBJ1-2; 9 bases align to TRBD1. The CDR3 covers 13 residues. Germline V gene sequence: CDR1 SNHLY, CDR2 FYNNEI. V shed 3 bases and J 8 bases; nucleotides not matched to a gene: 4. CDR3 nucleotide sequence: TGTGCCAGCAGTGAGGGACAGGGATTAGGCTACACCTTC. Translating gives CASSEGQGLGYTF.

The genes are TRBV11-3 and TRBJ1-1, with D possibly matching TRBD1 (6 bases). The CDR3 has 14 amino acids. V lost 5 bases to trimming and J lost 1 base, with 11 bases between them. Germline V gene data show CDR1 as SGHNT and CDR2 as YENEEA. DNA for the CDR3: TGTGCCAGCAGCGCGCTGACAGGGAACACTGAAGCTTTCTTT. Translation gives CASSALTGNTEAFF.

The chain couples TRBV4-2 to TRBJ1-2; D gene ambiguous. V was pared by 0 bases and J by 5 bases, with 16 bases between. Germline-derived CDR1 and CDR2 are LGHNA and YNFKEQ. The CDR3 totals 16 residues. Here the CDR3 reads CASSQELAGPRYGYTF. The CDR3 DNA sequence: TGTGCCAGCAGCCAAGAACTAGCCGGTCCCCGTTATGGCTACACCTTC.

The table lists this clone with a count of one. The V call is TRBV6-1, the J call TRBJ1-5; the match to TRBD1 covers 9 bases. The CDR3 contains 13 residues. Germline V gene lookup returns CDR1 MNHNS and CDR2 SASEGT. The ends lost 8 bases at V and 8 bases at J; junction bases unmatched: 7. This CDR3 is CASAGTGSKPQHF. In nucleotides, the CDR3 is TGTGCCAGCGCTGGGACAGGGTCAAAGCCCCAGCATTTT.

The rearrangement uses TRBV29-1 and TRBJ2-1; D possibly corresponds to TRBD2 (6 bases). CDR1 and CDR2 (germline): SQVTM, ANQGSEA. The germline V and J ends were trimmed by 4 bases and 10 bases, with 17 bases remaining between them. The CDR3 spans 13 residues. DNA for the CDR3: TGCAGCGTTGGTTGGAGGGAGGTAATCGAGCAGTTCTTC. It encodes CSVGWREVIEQFF.

The chain is built from TRBV28 and TRBJ1-2; 8 bases map to TRBD1. The CDR3 has 13 amino acids. V dropped 3 bases and J dropped 8; count of bases not matched to a gene: 5. Germline V gene data show CDR1 as MDHEN and CDR2 as SYDVKM. The CDR3 sequence: CASSLTGAGGYTF. The CDR3, as DNA: TGTGCCAGCAGTTTGACAGGGGCCGGGGGCTACACCTTC.

V usage is TRBV21-1 and J usage is TRBJ1-5; the D call of TRBD1 is as the table states it, not checked on the DNA. TRBV21-1 is shown as a pseudogene. The CDR3 length is 19 residues. CDR3 coding DNA: TGTGCCAGCAGGCTTACAGGGTTCGGGGTCGAGGGTCGCAATCAGCCCCAGCATTTT. It is translated as CASRLTGFGVEGRNQPQHF.

This clone came up a few times. DNA of the CDR3: TGTGCCAGCAGCCAAGAAAGGGAGGGGTATGGCTACACCTTC. This translates into CASSQEREGYGYTF. The chain joins TRBV4-2 to TRBJ1-2; D perhaps matches TRBD1 (5 bases). The CDR3 is made up of 14 amino acids. Germline CDR1 LGHNA, CDR2 YNFKEQ. V was trimmed by 0 bases and J by 5 bases, leaving 10 bases between them.

V gene TRBV7-2 combines with J gene TRBJ1-2; D is ambiguous. Trimming took 5 bases from V and 8 from J, leaving 21 bases between them. In germline, CDR1 is SGHTA, CDR2 FQGNSA. The CDR3 contains 15 residues. The chain's CDR3 is CASSPTRVVPGGYTF. Here the CDR3 DNA reads TGTGCCAGCAGCCCGACCCGGGTCGTTCCGGGGGGCTACACCTTC.

The genes are TRBV5-6 and TRBJ2-7, with 7 bases fitting TRBD1. CDR3 size: 15 residues. CDR1 and CDR2 from the germline V gene are SGHDT and YYEEEE. V was clipped by 2 bases and J by 1 base; unmatched bases: 6. The CDR3 nucleotides are TGTGCCAGCAGCTTAGTCCCGGGACAGTCCTACGAGCAGTACTTC. Protein sequence: CASSLVPGQSYEQYF.

A few counts support this clone. This sequence joins TRBV18 and TRBJ1-1; TRBD1 matches 8 bases. The V segment lost 3 bases and the J segment 0 bases; nucleotides outside the gene matches: 6. This CDR3 spans 16 amino acids. CDR1 is KGHSH and CDR2 is LQKENI in the germline V gene. The CDR3 DNA sequence: TGTGCCAGCTCACCCCAGGGGGCGGGCATGAACACTGAAGCTTTCTTT. It is translated as CASSPQGAGMNTEAFF.

On this clone: An end of the junction does not agree with germline; a read error may underlie this. The V and J genes are TRBV19 and TRBJ2-2; maybe TRBD1 (6 bases). The CDR3 runs to 16 residues. Germline values: CDR1 LNHDA, CDR2 SQIVND (reference sequence). CDR3 nucleotides: TGTGCCAGTAGTATGGTTGGGGGCCCGAACACCAGGGAGCTGTTTTTT. Protein product: CASSMVGGPNTRELFF. The variable domain in full, completed from reference TRBV19 and TRBJ2-2, reads DGGITQSPKYLFRKEGQNVTLSCEQNLNHDAMYWYRQDPGQGLRLIYYSQIVNDFQKGDIAEGYSVSREKKESFPLTVTSAQKNPTAFYLCASSMVGGPNTRELFFGEGSRLTVL.

The genes are TRBV5-6 and TRBJ2-2, with 10 bases matching TRBD2. The CDR3 runs 16 residues. With V trimmed by 1 base and J by 5 bases, 5 bases remained unmatched. Germline V gives CDR1 SGHDT, CDR2 YYEEEE. The CDR3 DNA reads TGTGCCAGCAGCTTGTTGACTAGCGGGTGGACCGGGGAGCTGTTTTTT. Translated, it gives CASSLLTSGWTGELFF.

This clone has more than one count but fewer than ten. The chain carries TRBV4-1 and TRBJ2-1, with 7 nucleotides matching TRBD1. CDR1 and CDR2 (germline): MGHRA, YSYEKL. J gave up 0 bases and V 3 bases, and 8 bases lay outside the gene matches. This CDR3 is 17 amino acids long. CDR3 region: CASSHWDRRDSYNEQFF. The DNA of the CDR3 is TGCGCCAGCAGCCACTGGGACAGAAGAGACTCCTACAATGAGCAGTTCTTC.